This T cell receptor (beta chain) was identified in a study of blood T cell repertoires in COVID-19. About the research overall: Some COVID-19 samples were acute and others convalescent; all came from the United States, Italy and Spain. T cells, B-cell-depleted T cells, or PBMCs supplied cDNA or gDNA.

V trimming: 6 bases; J trimming: 4 bases; junction bases outside the gene matches: 7. The CDR3 covers 14 residues. Germline CDR1 and CDR2: SNHLY and FYNNEI. Original processing notes: Estimation of nucleated cell counts was performed using reference gene primer amplification. Clones were sequenced by immunoSEQ multiplex PCR, and TCRdb holds only the in-frame ones, with some missing. That table supplies the V and J calls and clone size; D and trimming were determined from the DNA. The sample includes roughly 350,000 clones, about 89% of them seen just once. Source material: peripheral blood. V gene TRBV2 combines with J gene TRBJ2-3; 7 bases match TRBD2. This clonotype was obtained from a woman between 50 and 59 years old with COVID-19, enrolled during active disease. The CDR3 DNA reads TGTGCCAGCAGAGCCACTAGCGTACCAGATACGCAGTATTTT. This sequence encodes CASRATSVPDTQYF.